This T cell receptor beta chain was profiled in a study of blood T cell repertoires in COVID-19. Across the whole study: Cohort 3 recovery required two negative PCRs, clearance, or symptom resolution. Material from acute and convalescent COVID-19 was sourced from the United States, Italy and Spain. The analysed material was cDNA or gDNA that came from T cells, B-cell-depleted T cells, or PBMCs.

The method was immunoSEQ multiplex PCR; TCRdb's version includes in-frame clones alone and lacks a portion of them. The sample lists around 300,000 clones, around 89% seen once, with around 2% in the top ten. The V gene's germline CDR1 is SGHRS and CDR2 YFSETQ. The CDR3 runs to 15 residues. Trimming shortened V by 0 bases and J by 3 bases, and 12 bases separated the two germline ends. This sequence was found in a woman in her sixties in a cohort exposed to, infected with or recovered from COVID-19 (not recorded which). The chain links TRBV5-1 to TRBJ1-1, with D tentatively TRBD1 (5 bases). The sequencing input was PBMCs or T cells enriched from blood (not recorded which). The CDR3 here is CASSLEVGVDTEAFF. The DNA for the CDR3 is TGCGCCAGCAGCTTGGAAGTAGGGGTTGACACTGAAGCTTTCTTT.